Listed here are 27 T cell receptor beta chains from one sample, sequenced in a study of blood T cell repertoires in COVID-19. This table comes from immunoSEQ multiplex PCR, and its TCRdb copy is limited to in-frame clones, with some not included. This sample has about 120,000 clones, with 90% found just once. The specimen was peripheral blood. All receptors come from a man aged 60 to 69 with COVID-19, enrolled during active disease.

This clone turned up a few times. The chain links TRBV6-5 to TRBJ2-3; TRBD2 aligns across 7 bases. CDR3 length: 16 amino acids. The V gene's germline CDR1 is MNHEY and CDR2 SVGAGI. V was pared by 2 bases and J by 0 bases, with 5 bases of the junction left unmatched. CDR3 sequence (DNA): TGTGCCAGCAGTTACCCCCATAGCGGGAGCACAGATACGCAGTATTTT. Translating it yields CASSYPHSGSTDTQYF.

The genes are TRBV6-5 and TRBJ2-2, with a possible D match to TRBD2 (5 bases). The germline gives CDR1 MNHEY, CDR2 SVGAGI. The CDR3 covers 15 residues. Trimming left V 2 bases short and J 6 bases short, with 13 bases between. CDR3 residues: CASSYVGDSAGELFF. CDR3 nucleotides: TGTGCCAGCAGTTACGTGGGAGATTCGGCCGGGGAGCTGTTTTTT.

The rearrangement links TRBV27 to TRBJ1-1, with 7 positions matching TRBD1. Trimming cost V 5 bases and J 5 bases; bases outside gene matches: 8. This CDR3 region has 14 residues. The germline V gene encodes CDR1 MNHEY and CDR2 SMNVEV (reference sequence). The CDR3 sequence is CASSLKDRVTEAFF. CDR3 bases: TGTGCCAGCAGTCTGAAAGACAGGGTTACTGAAGCTTTCTTT.

The rearrangement links TRBV19 to TRBJ1-5, with D possibly being TRBD1 (6 bases). V was clipped by 8 bases and J by 2 bases, with 13 bases between them. The CDR3 length is 14 residues. Germline V lookup: CDR1 LNHDA, CDR2 SQIVND (reference sequence). The CDR3 region is CASRGGARNQPQHF. CDR3 DNA: TGTGCCAGTCGGGGGGGGGCCCGCAATCAGCCCCAGCATTTT.

The chain uses TRBV30 and TRBJ2-7; a possible D gene is TRBD1 (6 bases). Trimming removed 5 bases at V and 7 bases at J, with 15 bases between. CDR1 and CDR2 (germline): GTSNPN, SVGIG (reference sequence). CDR3 length: 12 residues. The CDR3 DNA sequence: TGTGCCTGGCTGGGCAGGGGTAAAGAGCAGTACTTC. It is translated as CAWLGRGKEQYF.

This rearrangement joins TRBV5-1 to TRBJ2-5; D not resolved. Germline CDR1 reads SGHRS; CDR2 reads YFSETQ. Trimming left V 4 bases short and J 5 bases short, with 12 bases between. This CDR3 spans 13 amino acids. As DNA, the CDR3 is TGCGCCAGCAGCCGTGATTTGAGGGAGACCCAGTACTTC. This sequence encodes CASSRDLRETQYF.

The V and J genes are TRBV5-1 and TRBJ1-6, with TRBD1 as a possible D gene (6 bases). The ends were cut back, 4 bases at V and 10 bases at J, with 21 bases in the middle. CDR3 size: 16 residues. Germline assignment: CDR1 SGHRS and CDR2 YFSETQ. DNA of the CDR3: TGCGCCAGCAGCCGGAGATACAGGGTAAGGCGCTCACCCCTCCACTTT. Protein sequence: CASSRRYRVRRSPLHF. Variable domain in full (rest from reference TRBV5-1 and TRBJ1-6): KAGVTQTPRYLIKTRGQQVTLSCSPISGHRSVSWYQQTPGQGLQFLFEYFSETQRNKGNFPGRFSGRQFSNSRSEMNVSTLELGDSALYLCASSRRYRVRRSPLHFGNGTRLTVT.

The chain has TRBV12-3 or TRBV12-4 and TRBJ2-1; no definite D call. Trimming cost V 6 bases and J 3 bases, with 3 bases left between them. This CDR3 contains 11 residues. The CDR3 loop is CASRLYNEQFF. CDR3 in DNA: TGTGCCAGCAGACTCTACAATGAGCAGTTCTTC.

This chain uses TRBV10-3 with TRBJ1-3, with unresolved D. Germline V gives CDR1 ENHRY, CDR2 SYGVKD. This CDR3 comprises 14 residues. V was clipped by 7 bases and J by 4 bases, with 14 bases between them. The chain's CDR3 is CAITTQPQGNTIYF. CDR3 DNA: TGTGCCATCACCACACAACCGCAGGGAAACACCATATATTTT.

The genes are TRBV10-2 and TRBJ1-1; D is possibly TRBD1 (6 bases). Trimming pared 3 bases from V and 7 bases from J, leaving 12 bases between. Germline V lookup: CDR1 WSHSY, CDR2 SAAADI. The CDR3 totals 13 residues. The CDR3 reads CASSDRVGGEAFF. The DNA for the CDR3 is TGCGCCAGCAGTGACAGGGTAGGGGGTGAAGCTTTCTTT.

In DNA, the CDR3 is TGTGCCAGCAGCCTGTTCGGGACTAGCGGCACAGATACGCAGTATTTT. Residues: CASSLFGTSGTDTQYF. The chain joins TRBV13 to TRBJ2-3; 10 bases align to TRBD2. Germline V gives CDR1 PRHDT, CDR2 FYEKMQ (reference sequence). This CDR3 has 16 residues. V lost 5 bases to trimming and J lost 1 base; unmatched junction nucleotides: 6.

The chain recombines TRBV10-1 with TRBJ2-7; perhaps TRBD1 as D (6 bases). Deletions cut 8 bases from V and 3 bases from J, with 14 bases between. This CDR3 contains 13 residues. The germline V gene encodes CDR1 WNHNN and CDR2 SYGVQD (reference sequence). CDR3 amino acids: CASRGQGLYEQYF. The CDR3 DNA reads TGCGCCAGCCGGGGTCAGGGGCTCTACGAGCAGTACTTC.

The chain has TRBV11-2 and TRBJ2-2; D gene unclear. CDR1 and CDR2 (germline): SGHAT, FQNNGV. The length of the CDR3 is 15 residues. Trimming took off 3 bases at V and 1 base at J, with 9 bases between the two ends. CDR3 protein: CASSFSPGNTGELFF. In nucleotides, the CDR3 is TGTGCCAGCAGCTTTTCGCCGGGGAACACCGGGGAGCTGTTTTTT.

V gene TRBV29-1 combines with J gene TRBJ1-4; 9 positions agree with TRBD1. The CDR3 is made up of 14 amino acids. V lost 2 bases and J lost 12; bases outside the gene matches: 10. Per germline, CDR1 SQVTM and CDR2 ANQGSEA. Written as DNA, the CDR3 is TGCAGCGTTGAATCGACAGGGGGTAGGGAAGAACTGTTTTTT. It specifies CSVESTGGREELFF.

J is TRBJ2-1 and V is TRBV6-8; a possible D gene is TRBD1 (5 bases). Germline CDR1 MNHGY, CDR2 SAAAGT. V was cut by 7 bases and J by 0 bases, with 13 bases left in between. The CDR3 sequence is 15 residues long. CDR3 in amino acids: CASIRQSSSYNEQFF. DNA of the CDR3: TGTGCCAGCATTAGACAGAGCAGCTCCTACAATGAGCAGTTCTTC.

The chain joins TRBV7-9 to TRBJ2-3; 11 bases are a match to TRBD2. Trimming at V came to 6 bases and at J to 8 bases, leaving 13 bases not matched to a gene. This CDR3 is built from 16 residues. Germline-derived CDR1 and CDR2 are SEHNR and FQNEAQ (reference sequence). CDR3 DNA sequence: TGTGCCAGCAGTTTTCTTCCGGGACTAGCGGTGGGTACGCAGTATTTT. This translates into CASSFLPGLAVGTQYF.

The V gene is TRBV6-6, the J gene TRBJ1-2, with 10 bases lining up with TRBD1. The trim removed 2 bases at V and 7 bases at J, leaving 7 bases unmatched. The CDR3 consists of 15 residues. Germline V gene lookup returns CDR1 MNHNY and CDR2 SVGAGI (reference sequence). The CDR3 sequence: CASSYGAGQGPGYTF. The CDR3 nucleotides are TGTGCCAGCAGTTACGGCGCGGGACAGGGGCCTGGCTACACCTTC.

This chain's CDR3 is CASSPRGGSPYNEQFF. CDR3 bases: TGTGCCAGCAGCCCCCGGGGCGGGAGTCCCTACAATGAGCAGTTCTTC. The chain employs TRBV6-6 and TRBJ2-1, with TRBD2 matching over 7 bases. Looked up from germline, CDR1 is MNHNY and CDR2 is SVGAGI (reference sequence). The CDR3 spans 16 residues. V lost 6 bases and J lost 2; bases outside the gene matches: 10.

This clone was counted once. This chain uses TRBV19 with TRBJ2-1; 9 bases fit TRBD2. This CDR3 contains 16 residues. Trimming at V came to 5 bases and at J to 5 bases, leaving 10 bases not matched to a gene. In germline, CDR1 is LNHDA, CDR2 SQIVND (reference sequence). The CDR3 DNA reads as TGTGCCAGTAGTGCGGCGGGAGGGAGGGCTCACAATGAGCAGTTCTTC. It translates to CASSAAGGRAHNEQFF. The whole variable domain, remainder taken from reference TRBV19 and TRBJ2-1, is DGGITQSPKYLFRKEGQNVTLSCEQNLNHDAMYWYRQDPGQGLRLIYYSQIVNDFQKGDIAEGYSVSREKKESFPLTVTSAQKNPTAFYLCASSAAGGRAHNEQFFGPGTRLTVL.

The count of this clone is one. The chain couples TRBV29-1 to TRBJ2-5; 10 bases line up with TRBD2. The CDR3 covers 14 residues. Germline V lookup: CDR1 SQVTM, CDR2 ANQGSEA. J gave up 5 bases and V 5 bases, and 8 bases lay outside the gene matches. CDR3 nucleotide sequence: TGCAGCGTTAACTCCGGGACTAGCGCCGAGACCCAGTACTTC. Its translation: CSVNSGTSAETQYF. The complete variable domain, with remaining parts taken from reference TRBV29-1 and TRBJ2-5, reads SAVISQKPSRDICQRGTSLTIQCQVDSQVTMMFWYRQQPGQSLTLIATANQGSEATYESGFVIDKFPISRPNLTFSTLTVSNMSPEDSSIYLCSVNSGTSAETQYFGPGTRLLVL.

V usage is TRBV30 and J usage is TRBJ2-1; 10 nucleotides agree with TRBD2. CDR1 is GTSNPN, CDR2 SVGIG, per germline (reference sequence). The CDR3 has 15 residues. J gave up 4 bases and V 1 base, and 4 bases lay outside the gene matches. CDR3 protein: CAWSAGTSAYNEQFF. The CDR3 DNA is TGTGCCTGGAGTGCGGGGACTAGCGCGTACAATGAGCAGTTCTTC.

The chain uses TRBV25-1 and TRBJ2-7; D perhaps matches TRBD2 (5 bases). The CDR3 sequence is 14 residues long. Germline values: CDR1 MGHDK, CDR2 SYGVNS. V lost 3 bases to trimming and J lost 0 bases, with 9 bases between them. CDR3 residues: CASSDPGSSYEQYF. CDR3 nucleotides: TGTGCCAGCAGTGACCCGGGGAGCTCCTACGAGCAGTACTTC.

The chain combines TRBV4-1 with TRBJ2-7, with 9 nucleotides matching TRBD2. This CDR3 has 13 amino acids. V was clipped by 6 bases and J by 4 bases; unmatched bases: 4. Germline V lookup: CDR1 MGHRA, CDR2 YSYEKL. CDR3 sequence reads: CASSSGREYEQYF. The CDR3 DNA sequence: TGCGCCAGCAGTAGCGGGAGAGAATACGAGCAGTACTTC.

This sequence joins TRBV6-5 and TRBJ1-3; D is unclear. Germline assignment: CDR1 MNHEY and CDR2 SVGAGI. This CDR3 spans 15 amino acids. V was trimmed by 4 bases and J by 0 bases, leaving 10 bases between them. CDR3 protein: CASSLRWSSGNTIYF. DNA of the CDR3: TGTGCCAGCAGTTTGAGATGGAGCTCTGGAAACACCATATATTTT.

The chain uses TRBV29-1 and TRBJ2-5; no clear D. Per the germline V gene, CDR1 is SQVTM and CDR2 is ANQGSEA. Trimming stripped 8 bases from V and 5 bases from J, with 12 bases between. The CDR3 runs 11 residues. CDR3 bases: TGCAGCTCCAGGCGCAGTGAGACCCAGTACTTC. Protein sequence: CSSRRSETQYF. Full variable domain (remainder filled in from reference TRBV29-1 and TRBJ2-5): SAVISQKPSRDICQRGTSLTIQCQVDSQVTMMFWYRQQPGQSLTLIATANQGSEATYESGFVIDKFPISRPNLTFSTLTVSNMSPEDSSIYLCSSRRSETQYFGPGTRLLVL.

The chain recombines TRBV29-1 with TRBJ2-3; possible D gene TRBD2, 6 bases. V lost 4 bases, J lost 0 bases, and 23 bases lay in between. The V gene's germline CDR1 is SQVTM and CDR2 ANQGSEA. The CDR3 has 18 residues. CDR3 loop: CSVVKGGGFRGSTDTQYF. As DNA, the CDR3 is TGCAGCGTTGTAAAGGGAGGAGGTTTTCGGGGTAGCACAGATACGCAGTATTTT.

The J gene is TRBJ1-5, the V gene TRBV7-2; D may be TRBD1 (5 bases). V was shortened by 5 bases and J by 6 bases, with 17 bases between the two germline ends. The CDR3 sequence is 15 residues long. Germline values: CDR1 SGHTA, CDR2 FQGNSA. The CDR3 nucleotides read TGTGCCAGCAGCCAGAGGTGGGGCCTTGGTCAGCCCCAGCATTTT. It specifies CASSQRWGLGQPQHF.